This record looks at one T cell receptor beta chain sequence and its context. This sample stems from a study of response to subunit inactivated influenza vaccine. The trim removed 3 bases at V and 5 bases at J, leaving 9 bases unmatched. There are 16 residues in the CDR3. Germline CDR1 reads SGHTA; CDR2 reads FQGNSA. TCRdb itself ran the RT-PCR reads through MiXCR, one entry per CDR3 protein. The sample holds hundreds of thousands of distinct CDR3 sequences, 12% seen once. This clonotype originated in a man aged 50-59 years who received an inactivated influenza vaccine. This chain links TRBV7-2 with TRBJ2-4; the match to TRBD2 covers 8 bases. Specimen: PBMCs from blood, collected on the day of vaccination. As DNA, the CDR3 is TGTGCCAGCAGCTTCTGGCGGGGGGCTCACGAAAACATTCAGTACTTC. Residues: CASSFWRGAHENIQYF.